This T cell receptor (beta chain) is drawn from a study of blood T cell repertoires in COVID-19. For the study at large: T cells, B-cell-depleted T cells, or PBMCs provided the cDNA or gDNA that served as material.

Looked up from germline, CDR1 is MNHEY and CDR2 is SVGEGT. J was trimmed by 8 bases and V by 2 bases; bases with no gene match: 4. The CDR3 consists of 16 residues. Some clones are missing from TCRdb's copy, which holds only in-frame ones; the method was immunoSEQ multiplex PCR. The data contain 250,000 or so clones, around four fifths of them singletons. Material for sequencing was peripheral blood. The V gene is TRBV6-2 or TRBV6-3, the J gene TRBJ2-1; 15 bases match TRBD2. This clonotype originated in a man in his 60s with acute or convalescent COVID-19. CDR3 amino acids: CASSYRTSGRVDEQFF. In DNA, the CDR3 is TGTGCCAGCAGTTACCGGACTAGCGGGAGGGTCGATGAGCAGTTCTTC.